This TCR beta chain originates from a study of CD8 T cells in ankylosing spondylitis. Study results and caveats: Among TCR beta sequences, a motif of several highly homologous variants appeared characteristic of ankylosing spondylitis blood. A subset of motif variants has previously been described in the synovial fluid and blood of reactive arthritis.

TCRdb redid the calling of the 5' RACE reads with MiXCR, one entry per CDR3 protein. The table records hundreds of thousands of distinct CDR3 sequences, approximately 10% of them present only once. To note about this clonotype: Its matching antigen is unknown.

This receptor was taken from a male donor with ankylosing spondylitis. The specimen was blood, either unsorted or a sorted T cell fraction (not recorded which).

CDR3 sequence: CASSGQAIAPYEQYF. In DNA, the CDR3 is TGTGCCAGCAGTGGGCAGGCCATAGCCCCCTACGAGCAGTACTTC. V and J are TRBV6-1 and TRBJ2-7; no firm D call. The CDR3 contains 15 residues. Germline assignment: CDR1 MNHNS and CDR2 SASEGT. Trimming removed 4 bases from V and 2 bases from J, with 15 bases in between.